This TCR beta chain emerged from a study of radiation and T cells in renal cell carcinoma. Study results and caveats: In blood, top tumor clones expanded by 2 weeks, shrinking by 4. Baseline intratumoral clonotype presence is unknown without pretreatment biopsies.

In the case of this clone: Its target is unknown.

The V gene's germline CDR1 is LNHDA and CDR2 SQIVND (reference sequence). The CDR3 extends over 15 amino acids. V shed 2 bases, J shed 8 bases, and the junction held 5 bases outside the gene matches. Only in-frame clones appear in the TCRdb table, and some are missing; sequencing was by immunoSEQ multiplex PCR. This sample has 150,000 to 200,000 clones, with around 90% found just once. As for time point: blood 4 weeks post-SBRT, at nephrectomy. The treatment was: 15 Gy SBRT to primary tumor, nephrectomy 4 weeks later. Nephrectomy followed 15 Gy stereotactic body radiation by 4 weeks. Clear cell pathology was present in this patient's renal cell carcinoma.

Source: blood, taken from a patient whose treatment included radiotherapy and nephrectomy. The J gene is TRBJ2-1, the V gene TRBV19; 11 bases line up with TRBD2. The receptor was isolated from a woman in her forties or fifties with renal cell carcinoma. This CDR3 reads CASSILAGGSDEQFF. DNA for the CDR3: TGTGCCAGTAGTATACTAGCGGGGGGATCCGATGAGCAGTTCTTC.